The clone carrying this TCR beta chain came up a few times. Its antigen remains unknown. The V gene's germline CDR1 is LGHNA and CDR2 YNFKEQ. The CDR3 contains 17 residues. J gave up 4 bases and V 0 bases, and 9 bases lay outside the gene matches. Separate cDNA molecules each had unique molecular identifiers attached to them. TCRdb fed the 5' RACE reads into MiXCR, producing one record per CDR3 protein. The table records about 67,000 distinct CDR3 sequences, roughly 11% of them present only once. The sample is drawn from a study of early T cells in non-severe SARS-CoV-2 infection. On the study more broadly: Whole-blood bulk RNA, unsorted, was sequenced, and chains were unpaired. Overall study results and limits: Missing private and CD4 specificities, VDJdb matching favored anti-spike CD8 responses.

The material sequenced was whole blood. The genes are TRBV4-2 and TRBJ2-1; 7 bases are shared with TRBD2. This receptor was taken from an adult who was a healthcare worker with PCR-confirmed SARS-CoV-2 infection or an uninfected control (not recorded which). This chain's CDR3 is CASSQEWGSGQYNEQFF. DNA for the CDR3: TGTGCCAGCAGCCAAGAGTGGGGTAGCGGGCAGTACAATGAGCAGTTCTTC.